The 7 T cell receptor beta chains listed next were all sequenced from one sample in a study of T cells after yellow fever vaccination. TCRdb reanalysed the 5' RACE reads using MiXCR and keeps one entry per CDR3 protein. The sample has a few hundred thousand distinct CDR3 sequences; about 9.9% are singletons. This specimen consisted of PBMCs, obtained on the day of the first yellow fever vaccination. Receptors were obtained from a man between 18 and 35 years old who received the YFV17D yellow fever vaccine.

This clonotype occurred many times. The V call is TRBV5-4, the J call TRBJ1-1; 8 bases are a match to TRBD1. This CDR3 spans 14 amino acids. Trimming cost V 9 bases and J 1 base; bases outside gene matches: 8. CDR1 is SGHNT and CDR2 is YYREEE in the germline V gene (reference sequence). The CDR3: CATYQGAGNTEAFF. The CDR3 DNA reads TGTGCCACCTACCAGGGGGCGGGGAACACTGAAGCTTTCTTT.

The sample holds many counts of this clonotype. The chain employs TRBV18 and TRBJ1-3; D not resolved. Between the trimmed V and J ends, which lost 2 bases and 0 bases, there was a span of 5 bases. Germline V CDR1 and CDR2: KGHSH, LQKENI. This CDR3 has 14 amino acids. The CDR3 protein is CASSPAASGNTIYF. CDR3 sequence (DNA): TGTGCCAGCTCACCAGCGGCCTCTGGAAACACCATATATTTT.

The chain couples TRBV29-1 to TRBJ2-1, with no clear D. Germline lookup yields CDR1 SQVTM and CDR2 ANQGSEA. This CDR3 spans 12 amino acids. V lost 7 bases and J 2 bases, leaving 9 bases between the germline ends. Written as DNA, the CDR3 is TGCAGCGGTCAGGACCCCTACAATGAGCAGTTCTTC. This translates into CSGQDPYNEQFF.

The chain joins TRBV7-2 to TRBJ1-5; maybe TRBD1 (6 bases). Trimming shortened V by 2 bases and J by 6 bases, and 14 bases separated the two germline ends. Germline V gene data show CDR1 as SGHTA and CDR2 as FQGNSA. The CDR3 totals 15 residues. The DNA of the CDR3 is TGTGCCAGCAGCTTATACAGGGAAAGGGTTCAGCCCCAGCATTTT. It codes for CASSLYRERVQPQHF.

This clonotype was counted a few times. This chain connects TRBV25-1 to TRBJ2-5; D perhaps matches TRBD1 (6 bases). V was pared by 4 bases and J by 2 bases, with 17 bases between. Per the germline V gene, CDR1 is MGHDK and CDR2 is SYGVNS. The CDR3 is 16 residues long. CDR3: CASSALGTRSQETQYF. In DNA, the CDR3 is TGTGCCAGCAGTGCACTAGGGACAAGATCTCAAGAGACCCAGTACTTC.

The table lists this clonotype with a few counts. The chain's CDR3 is CASSRTFLGQGARQETQYF. The CDR3 region has the DNA TGTGCCAGCAGCCGAACCTTCCTAGGACAGGGGGCGAGACAAGAGACCCAGTACTTC. The V and J genes are TRBV11-1 and TRBJ2-5; 11 nucleotides line up with TRBD1. CDR1 and CDR2 from the germline V gene are SGHAT and FQDESV (reference sequence). CDR3 length equals 19 residues. V gave up 5 bases and J gave up 2 bases; unmatched junction bases: 16.

This chain joins TRBV5-4 and TRBJ2-5; tentative D call: TRBD1 (6 bases). Trimming pared 5 bases from V and 7 bases from J, leaving 21 bases between. The CDR3 runs 15 residues. CDR1 and CDR2 (germline): SGHNT, YYREEE (reference sequence). DNA for the CDR3: TGTGCCAGCAGGTTAAAGGAAAGGGGGATGGGGACCCAGTACTTC. Its translation is CASRLKERGMGTQYF.